This T cell receptor (beta chain) comes out of a study of OX40 agonist ivuxolimab in advanced cancers. The J segment lost 4 bases and the V segment lost 2 bases, leaving 6 bases of the junction unmatched. The CDR3 runs 15 residues. CDR1 MDHEN and CDR2 SYDVKM come from the germline V gene. This table comes from immunoSEQ multiplex PCR, and its TCRdb copy is limited to in-frame clones, with some not included. Seen here are tens of thousands of clones, about 89% observed once, and the top ten hold 0.95% to 1.4%. As regards this clone: What it binds is not known.

Collection of blood occurred at baseline, at cycle 4 day 1, and at cycle 7 day 1. Study-level findings and limits: Relative to CD4+, CD8+ T cells held more expanded clones on average.

The material sequenced was CD4+ or CD8+ T cells sorted from blood, taken in a trial of the OX40 agonist ivuxolimab. This receptor was identified in an adult with an advanced solid tumor such as melanoma, head and neck, liver or kidney cancer. The V gene is TRBV28, the J gene TRBJ2-3; 7 bases are shared with TRBD2. CDR3 sequence reads: CASSLVAGEADTQYF. In DNA form, the CDR3 reads TGTGCCAGCAGTTTAGTTGCGGGAGAGGCAGATACGCAGTATTTT.